What follows are 13 T cell receptor beta chains derived from one specimen sequenced in a study of shared clonotypes between healthy human individuals. Produced via immunoSEQ multiplex PCR; TCRdb's table is partial and in-frame only. The sample holds around 180,000 clones, 90% to 95% seen once. Sequencing was carried out using naive CD4+ T cells sorted from blood. Subset described: CD45RA+ positively selected. These receptors were collected from a woman aged 25-40 years in good health.

This clone was recorded a few times. The gene calls are TRBV7-9 and TRBJ1-5; no definite D call. The CDR3 extends over 15 amino acids. Trimming took off 1 base at V and 4 bases at J, with 11 bases between the two ends. Per germline, CDR1 SEHNR and CDR2 FQNEAQ (reference sequence). The CDR3 here is CASSLGTSGNQPQHF. CDR3 sequence (DNA): TGTGCCAGCAGCTTAGGGACGTCGGGGAATCAGCCCCAGCATTTT.

The genes are TRBV6-4 and TRBJ2-7; TRBD1 matches 9 bases. V shed 10 bases, J shed 4 bases, and the junction held 8 bases outside the gene matches. Germline CDR1 reads MRHNA; CDR2 reads SNTAGT. The CDR3 has 13 amino acids. CDR3 amino acids: CATARGTGYEQYF. In nucleotides, the CDR3 is TGTGCCACCGCACGCGGGACAGGGTACGAGCAGTACTTC.

CDR3 protein: CASSPWADQPQHF. Written as DNA, the CDR3 is TGTGCCAGTAGTCCTTGGGCCGATCAGCCCCAGCATTTT. V gene TRBV19 combines with J gene TRBJ1-5, with D hard to call. Trimming stripped 5 bases from V and 5 bases from J, with 10 bases between. The length of the CDR3 is 13 residues. Germline V lookup: CDR1 LNHDA, CDR2 SQIVND (reference sequence).

V usage is TRBV2 and J usage is TRBJ2-1; D gene unclear. The CDR3 is 15 residues long. Germline assignment: CDR1 SNHLY and CDR2 FYNNEI. V was clipped by 2 bases and J by 0 bases, with 8 bases between them. The CDR3 region has the DNA TGTGCCAGCAGTGAAACGTTTAGCTCCTACAATGAGCAGTTCTTC. The encoded protein is CASSETFSSYNEQFF.

This rearrangement joins TRBV5-4 to TRBJ2-7; D tentatively fits TRBD1 or TRBD2 (5 bases each). With 4 bases removed from V and 4 bases from J, the gap between germline ends came to 27 bases. CDR1 SGHNT and CDR2 YYREEE come from the germline V gene (reference sequence). The CDR3 sequence is 18 residues long. The CDR3: CASSPPGVRSWTRYEQYF. The CDR3 DNA sequence: TGTGCCAGCAGCCCCCCCGGGGTTCGTTCCTGGACACGATACGAGCAGTACTTC.

This clone showed up just a few times. This chain joins TRBV5-6 and TRBJ2-7; possibly TRBD1 for D (5 bases). The V end was cut by 4 bases, the J end by 5 bases, with 10 bases between. In germline, CDR1 is SGHDT, CDR2 YYEEEE. The CDR3 covers 12 residues. The CDR3 coding sequence is TGTGCCAGCAGCCCCGGACAAGACGAGCAGTACTTC. Its protein product is CASSPGQDEQYF.

This sequence joins TRBV7-6 and TRBJ2-7, with D perhaps assigned TRBD1 or TRBD2 (5 bases each). This CDR3 comprises 15 residues. CDR1 is SGHVS, CDR2 FNYEAQ, per germline. V was cut by 5 bases and J by 6 bases, with 20 bases left in between. The CDR3: CASSMGVGSRPEQYF. The CDR3 DNA follows: TGTGCCAGCAGCATGGGGGTTGGTTCCCGACCCGAGCAGTACTTC.

This clone was seen just once. The V call is TRBV7-2, the J call TRBJ1-2; D is unresolved. The CDR3 consists of 13 residues. Germline CDR1 is SGHTA and CDR2 is FQGNSA. V lost 5 bases, J lost 1 base, and 8 bases lay in between. The DNA for the CDR3 is TGTGCCAGCAGCCATGGGGTTAACTATGGCTACACCTTC. Translated, it gives CASSHGVNYGYTF.

CDR3 residues: CASSPQGLRDTQYF. The CDR3 DNA reads TGTGCCAGCAGCCCACAGGGGCTGCGAGATACGCAGTATTTT. V gene TRBV28 combines with J gene TRBJ2-3, with TRBD1 matching over 7 bases. The J segment lost 5 bases and the V segment lost 6 bases, leaving 8 bases of the junction unmatched. The CDR3 sequence is 14 residues long. Germline CDR1 and CDR2: MDHEN and SYDVKM.

The J gene is TRBJ2-7, the V gene TRBV28, with 8 nucleotides matching TRBD1. V was clipped by 8 bases and J by 4 bases; unmatched bases: 7. The CDR3 spans 13 residues. Per the germline V gene, CDR1 is MDHEN and CDR2 is SYDVKM. The CDR3 region is CASSGQAPYEQYF. The CDR3 DNA reads as TGTGCCAGCTCGGGACAGGCACCTTACGAGCAGTACTTC.

V is TRBV2 and J is TRBJ2-1, with D unclear. V shed 6 bases and J shed 1 base, with 4 bases lying between them. CDR1 is SNHLY, CDR2 FYNNEI, per germline. The CDR3 extends over 12 amino acids. This CDR3 is CASRYSYNEQFF. Here the CDR3 DNA reads TGTGCCAGCAGGTATTCCTACAATGAGCAGTTCTTC. Using reference TRBV2 and TRBJ2-1 for the parts outside the CDR3, the full variable domain is EPEVTQTPSHQVTQMGQEVILRCVPISNHLYFYWYRQILGQKVEFLVSFYNNEISEKSEIFDDQFSVERPDGSNFTLKIRSTKLEDSAMYFCASRYSYNEQFFGPGTRLTVL.

The V and J genes are TRBV19 and TRBJ2-7, with 10 bases that match TRBD2. Germline assignment: CDR1 LNHDA and CDR2 SQIVND (reference sequence). Losses at the gene ends were 7 bases for V and 7 bases for J; bases not matched to a gene: 13. The CDR3 covers 15 residues. CDR3 sequence (DNA): TGTGCCAGTACTCCCACGCCGGGACTAGCGCGGGAGCAGTACTTC. Translating it yields CASTPTPGLAREQYF.

V usage is TRBV28 and J usage is TRBJ1-2; no clear D. Germline V gene sequence: CDR1 MDHEN, CDR2 SYDVKM. V lost 6 bases and J lost 1, with 15 bases in between. The CDR3 totals 15 residues. The chain's CDR3 is CASSQNPGVNYGYTF. The CDR3 DNA follows: TGTGCCAGCAGCCAAAACCCTGGCGTTAACTATGGCTACACCTTC.